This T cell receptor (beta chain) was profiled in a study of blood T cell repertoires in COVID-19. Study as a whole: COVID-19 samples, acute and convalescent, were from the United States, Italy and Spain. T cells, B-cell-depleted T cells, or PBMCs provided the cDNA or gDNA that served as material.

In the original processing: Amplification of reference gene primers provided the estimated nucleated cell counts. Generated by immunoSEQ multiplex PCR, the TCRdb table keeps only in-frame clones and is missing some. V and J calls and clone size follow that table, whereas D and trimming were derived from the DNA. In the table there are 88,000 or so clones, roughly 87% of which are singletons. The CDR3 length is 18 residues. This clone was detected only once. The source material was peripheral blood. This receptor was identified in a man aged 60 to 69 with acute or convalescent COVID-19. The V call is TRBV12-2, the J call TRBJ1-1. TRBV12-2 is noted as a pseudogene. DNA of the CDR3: TGTGCAAGTCGCTTAGCGCACTCCGGCCAAGGGAGGGTAGATGAAGCTTTCTTT. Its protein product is CASRLAHSGQGRVDEAFF.